A selection of T cell receptor beta chains follows, all from one sample in a study of blood T cell repertoires in COVID-19. This table comes from immunoSEQ multiplex PCR, and its TCRdb copy is limited to in-frame clones, with some not included. Of roughly 110,000 clones detected, 65% to 85% appear once; the ten largest clones hold under 2%. Sequenced input: peripheral blood. These receptors were taken from a man aged 50-59 years with acute or convalescent COVID-19. Both conserved end residues are part of each CDR3. D genes are given only for firm matches. Where a row states a size, it is once, few, many or the class of an expanded clone; other rows omit it.

>.|TRBJ1-2|TRBV30|.
CAWSPTSGVYGYTF
>.|TRBJ1-3|TRBV3-1/TRBV3-2|.
CASSQTGQGNTIYF
>.|TRBJ1-2|TRBV10-3|.
CAISESGRDGGYTF
>.|TRBJ1-3|TRBV11-2|once
CASSFGSRGGNTIYF
>TRBD2|TRBJ2-1|TRBV5-6|few
CASSLGTSAAEQFF
>TRBD1|TRBJ1-1|TRBV5-1|.
CASSPGQQAVNTEAFF
>.|TRBJ2-3|TRBV15|.
CATSRATGYRTDTQYF
>TRBD1|TRBJ1-2|TRBV24-1|once
CATSDLVTGYTF
>.|TRBJ1-3|TRBV9|.
CASSVTDSSSGNTIYF
>TRBD1|TRBJ2-3|TRBV28|.
CASCSGGTADTQYF
>TRBD1|TRBJ1-5|TRBV28|.
CASSSTGGNQPQHF
>.|TRBJ1-3|TRBV5-4|.
CASSLDSSGNTIYF
>.|TRBJ2-7|TRBV3-1/TRBV3-2|.
CASRGDTSYEQYF
>.|TRBJ1-2|TRBV5-1|.
CASSLAGRDSSYTF
>.|TRBJ1-2|TRBV29-1|.
CSVAEGLTYGYTF
>TRBD1|TRBJ2-7|TRBV7-2|.
CASSLPDRVKSEQYF
>.|TRBJ1-3|TRBV11-2|.
CASSLLGDGNTIYF
>TRBD1|TRBJ1-1|TRBV18|.
CASSRDSNTEAFF
>TRBD1|TRBJ1-6|TRBV6-5|.
CASGSGGNSPLHF
>.|TRBJ1-1|TRBV11-2|.
CASSLFRGNTEAFF
>TRBD2|TRBJ2-5|TRBV19|.
CATTKAGAQQETQYF
>.|TRBJ2-3|TRBV2|once
CASRTPTDTQYF
>.|TRBJ1-1|TRBV30|.
CAWSPKQGRTEAFF
>TRBD1|TRBJ1-2|TRBV28|.
CASSSGTVGYTF
>.|TRBJ2-7|TRBV2|.
CASRVGNYYEQYF
>.|TRBJ1-6|TRBV2|.
CASSEGGGSSPLHF
>TRBD2|TRBJ2-1|TRBV9|.
CASSVDASGGYNEQFF
>.|TRBJ2-7|TRBV5-1|.
CASSLGTVNSYEQYF
>.|TRBJ2-2|TRBV5-1|.
CASTDRNTGELFF
>TRBD1|TRBJ1-5|TRBV5-1|.
CASSSGTVSYSNQPQHF
>.|TRBJ2-2|TRBV6-2/TRBV6-3|.
CASSSPDSVGAGELFF
>.|TRBJ2-7|TRBV10-1|.
CASSANTGSGQYF
>TRBD1|TRBJ2-2|TRBV30|.
CAWTAVTGVTGELFF
>.|TRBJ2-3|TRBV19|.
CASSIAPARGLSNTDTQYF
>.|TRBJ2-3|TRBV27|.
CASRQRALTDTQYF
>.|TRBJ1-1|TRBV6-6|.
CASSYGQGSTEAFF
>TRBD1|TRBJ1-4|TRBV5-4|.
CASSGGQDEKLFF
>.|TRBJ1-1|TRBV30|.
CAWSWASRGNTEAFF
>TRBD2|TRBJ2-2|TRBV5-1|.
CASSDRLAGVGELFF
>TRBD2|TRBJ2-1|TRBV9|.
CASSVGGFGGDNEQFF
>.|TRBJ2-3|TRBV7-8|.
CASSLVSGHSTDTQYF
>TRBD2|TRBJ2-7|TRBV11-2|.
CASSLELAGSYEQYF
>.|TRBJ1-4|TRBV30|.
CAWSDPQGAFEKLFF
>.|TRBJ2-7|TRBV7-8|.
CASSAGTYRRYF
>.|TRBJ1-1|TRBV5-1|.
CASSLVGDTEAFF
>.|TRBJ1-3|TRBV9|few
CASSDPGGLSGNTIYF
>TRBD2|TRBJ2-5|TRBV3-1/TRBV3-2|.
CASSHNSGVKETQYF
>.|TRBJ1-1|TRBV6-5|.
CASSSDRQKVNTEAFF
>.|TRBJ1-1|TRBV5-1|.
CASSQTALNTEAFF
>.|TRBJ1-2|TRBV4-1|.
CASSQEAGRAGYGYTF
>.|TRBJ2-7|TRBV19|.
CASSIDAGSEQYF
>.|TRBJ1-4|TRBV10-3|.
CAISDRANEKLFF
>TRBD1|TRBJ1-3|TRBV28|.
CASSPGGAGNTIYF
>.|TRBJ1-1|TRBV7-2|.
CASSPSITRTEAFF
>TRBD2|TRBJ2-3|TRBV5-6|.
CASTNGLAGLDTQYF
>.|TRBJ2-7|TRBV11-2|.
CASSFGLDSSYEQYF
>.|TRBJ2-1|TRBV4-1|once
CASSHLDMVSYNEQFF
>.|TRBJ2-7|TRBV25-1|few
CASSDATVRYF
>TRBD1|TRBJ1-1|TRBV5-1|.
CASSLRTGGYTEAFF
>.|TRBJ1-4|TRBV6-1|.
CASSEDPGRKDEKLFF